This paragraph reports one T cell receptor beta chain. Produced via immunoSEQ multiplex PCR; TCRdb's table is partial and in-frame only. This sample carries about 660,000 clones, approximately 87% of them seen once, and the ten largest clones take about 0.01%. Germline CDR1 and CDR2: MNHEY and SVGAGI. Trimming took 2 bases from V and 2 from J, leaving 10 bases between them. This CDR3 is 16 amino acids long. The data are from a study of shared T cell receptors in the human thymus. This sample was also put to use in a study of human thymus T cells.

The specimen was thymocytes. V gene TRBV6-5 combines with J gene TRBJ2-6; the D gene is possibly TRBD1 (5 bases). The sequence came from a boy less than two years old with a congenital heart defect. The CDR3 nucleotides are TGTGCCAGCAGTTACGGTGGACAAGCTGGGGCCAACGTCCTGACTTTC. This gives the protein CASSYGGQAGANVLTF.